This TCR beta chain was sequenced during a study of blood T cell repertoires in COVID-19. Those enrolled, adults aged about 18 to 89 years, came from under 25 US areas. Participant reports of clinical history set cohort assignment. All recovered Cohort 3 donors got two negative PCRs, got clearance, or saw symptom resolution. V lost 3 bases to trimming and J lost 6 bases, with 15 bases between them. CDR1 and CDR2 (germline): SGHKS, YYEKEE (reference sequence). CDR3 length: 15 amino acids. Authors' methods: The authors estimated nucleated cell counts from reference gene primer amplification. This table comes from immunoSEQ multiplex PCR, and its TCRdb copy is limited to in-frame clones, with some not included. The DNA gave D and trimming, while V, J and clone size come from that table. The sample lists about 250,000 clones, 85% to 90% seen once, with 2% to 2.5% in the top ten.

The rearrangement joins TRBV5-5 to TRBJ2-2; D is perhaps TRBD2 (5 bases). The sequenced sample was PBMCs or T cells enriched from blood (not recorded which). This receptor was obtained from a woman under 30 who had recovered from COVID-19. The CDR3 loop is CASSSDGNLAGELFF. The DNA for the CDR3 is TGTGCCAGCAGCTCGGACGGGAACCTGGCCGGGGAGCTGTTTTTT.